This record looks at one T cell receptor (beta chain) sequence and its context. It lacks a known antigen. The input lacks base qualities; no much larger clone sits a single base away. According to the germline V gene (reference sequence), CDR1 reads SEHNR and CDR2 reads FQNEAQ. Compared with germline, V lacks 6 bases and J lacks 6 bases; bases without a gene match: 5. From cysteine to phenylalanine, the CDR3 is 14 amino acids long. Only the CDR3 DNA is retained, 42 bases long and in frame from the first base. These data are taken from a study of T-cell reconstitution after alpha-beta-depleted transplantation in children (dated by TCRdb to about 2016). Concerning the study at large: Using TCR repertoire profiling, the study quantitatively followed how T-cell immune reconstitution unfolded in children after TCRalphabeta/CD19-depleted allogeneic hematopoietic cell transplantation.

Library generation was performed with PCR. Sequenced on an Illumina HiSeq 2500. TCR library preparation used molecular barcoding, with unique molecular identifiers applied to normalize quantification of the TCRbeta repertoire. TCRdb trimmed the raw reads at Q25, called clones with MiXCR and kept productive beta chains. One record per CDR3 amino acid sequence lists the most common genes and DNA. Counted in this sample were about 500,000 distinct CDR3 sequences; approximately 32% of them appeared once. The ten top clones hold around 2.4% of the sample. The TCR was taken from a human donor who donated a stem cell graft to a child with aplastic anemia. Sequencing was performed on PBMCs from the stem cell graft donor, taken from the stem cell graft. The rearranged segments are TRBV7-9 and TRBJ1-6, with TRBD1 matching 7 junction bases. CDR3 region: CASRRTGVNSPLHF. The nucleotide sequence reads TGTGCCAGCAGACGAACAGGGGTTAATTCACCCCTCCACTTT.